This T cell receptor beta chain emerged from a study of vaccination and CD4 T cells after COVID-19 (dated 2022 in TCRdb). About the investigation overall: SARS-CoV-2 positivity had been established in the convalescent patients by nasal swab PCR, and mild disease was recorded in eight to ten of these patients and severe disease in one. Control cultures used a CEFX viral epitope pool as positive control, an HIV-1 Nef peptide pool as negative control, or no peptide. Post-vaccine blood samples were obtained a median of about 72 days after the second vaccine dose, with a range of about 14 to 250 days. Overlapping spike peptide pools from SARS-CoV-2 and from the common cold coronaviruses HCoV-NL63, HCoV-OC43 and HCoV-229E were used as culture stimuli. Post-COVID blood samples were collected from convalescent patients a median of roughly 100 days after diagnosis, with a range of about 35 to 161 days. The spike-specific CD4+ TCR repertoire was compared before and after mRNA vaccination in about nine COVID-19 convalescent patients and a few infection-naive healthy vaccine recipients. Participants received two doses of either the Pfizer-BioNTech BNT162b2 vaccine (n=8) or the Moderna mRNA-1273 vaccine (n=2). Six males and four females were included in the convalescent cohort, with two Hispanic individuals, seven Caucasians, two Asians and one multiracial person represented. What the authors observed across the whole study: The median number of SARS-CoV-2-reactive clonotypes rose from approximately 20 after infection to some 40 after vaccination, but the change was not significant. The number of convalescent patients in the study was relatively small, and the study did not examine early timepoints following natural infection. In convalescent patients, a median roughly 88% of post-vaccine SARS-CoV-2-reactive clones were detected only after vaccination, suggesting vaccine-specific priming. Of the vaccine-specific clones in convalescent patients, 304 of 307, or nearly all, reacted only to SARS-CoV-2 spike and did not cross-react with common cold coronaviruses.

In this sample, this clonotype turned up a few times. No antigen is known for it. Base qualities are missing; no much larger clone stands one base away. Preparation of the library involved PCR. TCR sequencing of DNA from cultured CD4+ T cells used the Oncomine TCR Beta short-read assay at the Johns Hopkins FTIC core. The QIAamp micro DNA kit was used to extract genomic DNA from the cultured CD4+ T cells. The Oncomine TCR Beta libraries from cultured CD4+ T cells were pooled using unique dual indexes and then sequenced on an Illumina iSeq 100. For the original study's pipeline: Non-productive sequences were removed, and CDR3s not starting with C, not ending with F or W, or shorter than 7 amino acids were discarded. The MANAFEST web application was used to identify antigen-specific clonotypes by comparing peptide-stimulated wells against reference wells and other culture wells. An FDR below 0.05, an odds ratio above 5, and a productive frequency above 0.1% in at least two of three replicate wells were required for clones to be considered positive. Cross-reactive clonotypes were defined as significantly expanded in both SARS-CoV-2 spike wells and at least one common cold coronavirus spike condition. Levenshtein distances (stringdist) and unrooted phylogenetic trees (ape) in R version 3.6.1 were used to assess CDR3 homology. The public reads were reprocessed in TCRdb via fastp at Q25 and MiXCR, keeping in-frame beta chains. Each record represents a unique CDR3 protein, reported with the most common genes and DNA among its rows. These V and J calls originate from TCRdb's pipeline instead of the authors' own analysis. The sample contains 14,000 or so distinct CDR3 sequences, 20% to 30% of them found a single time. The top ten clones comprise 15% to 20% of the sample.

The CDR3, from cysteine to phenylalanine, totals 15 residues. Of the read, only the CDR3 DNA is kept; its 45 bases are in frame from base 1. V is reduced by 5 bases and J by 0 bases, leaving a spacing of 17 bases between them. CDR1 DFQATT and CDR2 SNEGSKA are derived from the germline V gene (reference sequence). The treatment or condition label corresponds to: roughly 11-day PBMC culture with coronavirus spike peptide pools or control peptides (ViraFEST assay). The ViraFEST assay, used in the study, expanded antigen-specific T cells with peptide pools and then identified the expanded clonotypes through TCR sequencing. The convalescent patients' positive SARS-CoV-2 PCR tests fell between March and December 2020, which was before the Alpha, Beta and Delta variants emerged in the United States. PBMCs were cultured at two million per well in IMDM supplemented with 5% human AB serum and about 9.6 IU/ml IL-2, with about 10 ug/ml peptide pools added. On days 3 and 7, half of the culture medium was replaced with fresh IL-2-containing medium. Once the cells had been in culture for roughly 11 days, the EasySep CD4+ T cell isolation kit was used to isolate CD4+ T cells by negative selection. Ficoll-Paque Plus gradient centrifugation was used to isolate PBMCs from whole blood, and the isolated PBMCs were then either used fresh or cryopreserved at -140C. In general, triplicate wells were set up for every culture condition.

The TCR was taken from a human donor who had recovered from COVID-19. The chain is assembled from TRBV20-1 and TRBJ2-7, with a weak D call of TRBD2 (7 bases match). The sample here was CD4+ T cells from blood, cultured in vitro, taken after SARS-CoV-2 vaccination. This receptor carries the CDR3 CSARGGARPSYEQYF. The DNA sequence is TGCAGTGCTCGCGGGGGCGCGAGGCCCTCCTACGAGCAGTACTTC.